This entry lists 9 T cell receptor beta chains sequenced from one sample in a study of blood T cell repertoires in COVID-19 (dated by TCRdb to about 2020). Library creation used the immunoSEQ multiplex PCR assay. As stored in TCRdb, this immuneACCESS dataset retains in-frame rearrangements with V and J assigned. A fraction of the clones does not appear; measured against another copy, unresolved V genes explain less than half of the discrepancy, and the remainder lacks a known reason. The sample table contains approximately 160,000 clones; only one count was recorded for 80% to 90% of them. The ten most abundant clones make up approximately 4% of the sample. Sequencing was done on a sample of peripheral blood. All receptors come from a woman between 65 and 79 years old with acute or convalescent COVID-19.

The chain links TRBV5-6 to TRBJ1-6, with TRBD1 as a possible D gene (6 bases). Trimming removed 3 bases from V and 13 bases from J, with 17 bases in between. This CDR3 is 14 amino acids long. The germline V gene encodes CDR1 SGHDT and CDR2 YYEEEE. The CDR3 spells CASSWGGQSDPLHF. The CDR3 DNA sequence: TGTGCCAGCAGCTGGGGGGGGCAGTCCGACCCCCTCCACTTT.

The chain has TRBV18 and TRBJ2-4, with D perhaps matching TRBD1 (6 bases). Germline CDR1 KGHSH, CDR2 LQKENI. The CDR3 extends over 19 amino acids. The V end was cut by 3 bases, the J end by 1 base, with 22 bases between. The CDR3 DNA reads TGTGCCAGCTCACCTGCCCTTGGAAGAAAGGGGGTCGCCAAAAACATTCAGTACTTC. It encodes CASSPALGRKGVAKNIQYF.

This clone has just one count. The chain joins TRBV6-5 to TRBJ1-2; weak D call: TRBD1 (5 bases). Germline CDR1 is MNHEY and CDR2 is SVGAGI. V was shortened by 0 bases and J by 4 bases, with 9 bases between the two germline ends. The CDR3 extends over 14 amino acids. CDR3 region: CASSYSKGVYGYTF. The DNA of the CDR3 is TGTGCCAGCAGTTACTCGAAAGGGGTCTATGGCTACACCTTC.

This rearrangement joins TRBV2 to TRBJ1-5; D not certain. Germline V CDR1 and CDR2: SNHLY, FYNNEI. The CDR3 spans 14 residues. Trimming took off 3 bases at V and 3 bases at J, with 9 bases between the two ends. The CDR3 is CASSETRYNQPQHF. The CDR3 nucleotides are TGTGCCAGCAGTGAGACAAGGTACAATCAGCCCCAGCATTTT. The variable domain in full, completed from reference TRBV2 and TRBJ1-5, reads EPEVTQTPSHQVTQMGQEVILRCVPISNHLYFYWYRQILGQKVEFLVSFYNNEISEKSEIFDDQFSVERPDGSNFTLKIRSTKLEDSAMYFCASSETRYNQPQHFGDGTRLSIL.

The sample holds one count of this clone. The chain carries TRBV7-9 and TRBJ1-4; unclear D gene. The CDR3 length is 15 residues. V was shortened by 5 bases and J by 6 bases, with 16 bases between the two germline ends. Looked up from germline, CDR1 is SEHNR and CDR2 is FQNEAQ (reference sequence). The CDR3 sequence is CASSPAGSPYEKLFF. The CDR3 coding sequence is TGTGCCAGCAGCCCGGCGGGGTCCCCTTATGAAAAACTGTTTTTT.

The rearrangement links TRBV29-1 to TRBJ1-1, with D possibly TRBD1 on 5 matching bases. V was pared by 5 bases and J by 1 base, with 11 bases between. The CDR3 contains 13 residues. CDR1 SQVTM and CDR2 ANQGSEA come from the germline V gene. The CDR3 loop reads CSVRGSTNTEAFF. In DNA form, the CDR3 reads TGCAGCGTTCGGGGGAGCACGAACACTGAAGCTTTCTTT.

The genes are TRBV11-2 and TRBJ1-5; D is uncertain. V lost 1 base, J lost 2 bases, and 15 bases lay in between. The CDR3 spans 17 residues. Germline-derived CDR1 and CDR2 are SGHAT and FQNNGV. Written as DNA, the CDR3 is TGTGCCAGCAGCTTAGGCCACACGGGGTTCGGCAATCAGCCCCAGCATTTT. Protein sequence: CASSLGHTGFGNQPQHF.

The CDR3 protein is CASSLSGGPNEQFF. CDR3 DNA sequence: TGTGCCAGCAGTTTGTCGGGAGGGCCTAATGAGCAGTTCTTC. This chain links TRBV28 with TRBJ2-1; 8 bases are shared with TRBD2. Trimming took 3 bases from V and 7 from J; bases not matched to a gene: 5. Germline lookup yields CDR1 MDHEN and CDR2 SYDVKM. The CDR3 is made up of 14 amino acids.

The V and J genes are TRBV21-1 and TRBJ2-2; the table's TRBD2 call for D was not verified on the DNA. TRBV21-1 is a listed pseudogene. The CDR3 runs 18 residues. For the CDR3, the DNA is TGTGCCAGCAGCAAAGGGGTAGGGACTAGCGGGAGCCCCGGGGAGCTGTTTTTT. It is translated as CASSKGVGTSGSPGELFF.